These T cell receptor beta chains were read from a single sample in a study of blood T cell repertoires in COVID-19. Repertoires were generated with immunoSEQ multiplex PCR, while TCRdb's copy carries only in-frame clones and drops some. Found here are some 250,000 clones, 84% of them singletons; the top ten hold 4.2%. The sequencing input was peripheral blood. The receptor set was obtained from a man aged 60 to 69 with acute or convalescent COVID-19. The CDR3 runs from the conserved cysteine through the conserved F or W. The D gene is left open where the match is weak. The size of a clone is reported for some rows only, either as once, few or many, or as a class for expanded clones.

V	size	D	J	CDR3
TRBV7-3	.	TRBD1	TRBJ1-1	CASRSGQGATEAFF
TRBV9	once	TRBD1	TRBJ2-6	CASSVTGTISGANVLTF
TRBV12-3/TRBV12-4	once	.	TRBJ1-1	CASSFGTVIEAFF
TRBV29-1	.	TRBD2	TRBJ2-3	CSVEGTSGVIWTDTQYF
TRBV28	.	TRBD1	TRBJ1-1	CASTQGGGYMNTEAFF
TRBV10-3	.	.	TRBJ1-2	CAISQDFKDGYTF
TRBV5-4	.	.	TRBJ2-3	CASSLAGEDTQYF
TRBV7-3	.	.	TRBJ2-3	CASSLWAGSTDTQYF
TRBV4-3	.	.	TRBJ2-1	CATAEGGDRDNEQFF
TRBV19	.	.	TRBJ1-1	CASSFLDTEAFF
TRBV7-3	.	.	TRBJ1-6	CASSLTSHPGSNSPLHF
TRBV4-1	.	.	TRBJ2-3	CASSQRGRQYF
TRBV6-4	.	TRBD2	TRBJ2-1	CASSDSWTSNEQFF
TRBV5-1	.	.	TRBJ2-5	CASWGEAAIETQYF
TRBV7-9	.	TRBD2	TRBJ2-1	CASSLTSGGRYNEQFF
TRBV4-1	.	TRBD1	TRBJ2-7	CASSHAGQGDFYEQYF
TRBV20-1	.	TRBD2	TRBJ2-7	CSASRLSGTSGAYEQYF
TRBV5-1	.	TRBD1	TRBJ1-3	CASSLGGVGNTIYF
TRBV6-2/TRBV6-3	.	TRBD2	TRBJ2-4	CASSYSTSGDIQYF
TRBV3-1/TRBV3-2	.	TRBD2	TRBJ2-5	CASSKISGGNRETQYF
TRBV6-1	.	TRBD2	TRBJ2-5	CASSEVASGVPYGETQYF
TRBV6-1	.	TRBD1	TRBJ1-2	CASSARDRGANYGYTF
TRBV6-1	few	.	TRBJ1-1	CASSEAGAGNTEAFF
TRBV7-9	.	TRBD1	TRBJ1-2	CASSSRSGTGARGYTF
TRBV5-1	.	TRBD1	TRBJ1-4	CASSLDRGLANEKLFF
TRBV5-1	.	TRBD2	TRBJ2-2	CASSWDRTSGGASPGELFF
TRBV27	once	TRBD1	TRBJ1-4	CASSFSGGYEKLFF
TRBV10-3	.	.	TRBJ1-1	CAIRDTGLTEAFF
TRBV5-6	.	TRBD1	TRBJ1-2	CASRRGQVDFWGGYTF
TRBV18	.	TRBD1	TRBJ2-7	CASSLDRGSGVEQYF
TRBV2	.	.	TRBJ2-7	CASRITGYEQYF
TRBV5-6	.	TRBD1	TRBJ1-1	CASSLRGTGRFEAFF
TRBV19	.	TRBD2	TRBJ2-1	CASSILLAGGQFEQFF
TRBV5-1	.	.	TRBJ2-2	CASSLSGKNTGELFF
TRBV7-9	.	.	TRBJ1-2	CASSLRQGLYTF
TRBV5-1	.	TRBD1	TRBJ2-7	CASSLGGTGNYEQYF
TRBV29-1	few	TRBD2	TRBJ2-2	CSVGETSGGYTGELFF
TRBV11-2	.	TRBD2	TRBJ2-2	CASSFTSGSYTGELFF
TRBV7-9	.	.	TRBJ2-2	CASSSPGDGSSANTGELFF
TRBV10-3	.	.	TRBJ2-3	CAISHAVTGQGSTQYF
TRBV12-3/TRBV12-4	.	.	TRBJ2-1	CASSLVRRGEQFF
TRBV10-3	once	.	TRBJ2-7	CAISGGDFGYEQYF
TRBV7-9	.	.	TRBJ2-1	CASSPEGGLSSYNEQFF
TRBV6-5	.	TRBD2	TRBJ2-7	CASSYSPSGSVDEQYF
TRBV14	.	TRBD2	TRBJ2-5	CASSPLAGVPQETQYF
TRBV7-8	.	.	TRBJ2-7	CASSPTAGPYEQYF
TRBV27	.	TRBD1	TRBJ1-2	CASSSAGDRVYGYTF
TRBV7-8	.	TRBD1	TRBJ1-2	CASSRRDRSNYGYTF
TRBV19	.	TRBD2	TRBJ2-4	CASSTHLLAGTAKNIQYF
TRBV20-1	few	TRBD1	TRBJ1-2	CSATTGPGYTF
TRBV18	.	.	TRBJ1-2	CASSEKTGSDYGYTF
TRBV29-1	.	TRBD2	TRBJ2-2	CSVAGTRNTGELFF
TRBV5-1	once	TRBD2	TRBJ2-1	CASSGGTSGGVSSYNEQFF
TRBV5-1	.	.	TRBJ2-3	CASSLGRTSTDTQYF